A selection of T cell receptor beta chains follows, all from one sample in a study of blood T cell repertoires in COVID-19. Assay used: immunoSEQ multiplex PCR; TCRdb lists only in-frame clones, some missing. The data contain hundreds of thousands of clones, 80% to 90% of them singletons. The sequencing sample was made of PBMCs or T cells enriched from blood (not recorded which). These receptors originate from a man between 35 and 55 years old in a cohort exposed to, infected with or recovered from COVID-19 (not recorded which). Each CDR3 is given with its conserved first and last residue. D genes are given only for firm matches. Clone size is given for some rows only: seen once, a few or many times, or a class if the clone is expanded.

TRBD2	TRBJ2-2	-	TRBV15	TGTGCCACCAGCAGAGCCCAACTAGCGGGAGCCCCCGGGGAGCTGTTTTTT	CATSRAQLAGAPGELFF
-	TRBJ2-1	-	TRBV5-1	TGCGCCAGCAGCTCCAGCTCCCTCAGGCGCAATGAGCAGTTCTTC	CASSSSSLRRNEQFF
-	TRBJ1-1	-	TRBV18	TGTGCCAGCTCAGCCCAGGGAGGGGGGATGAACACTGAAGCTTTCTTT	CASSAQGGGMNTEAFF
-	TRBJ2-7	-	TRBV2	TGTGCCAGCAGTGAAGGGAGGCGCGAGCAGTACTTC	CASSEGRREQYF
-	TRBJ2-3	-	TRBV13	TGTGCCAGCAGCTTAACAGAACGCACAGATACGCAGTATTTT	CASSLTERTDTQYF
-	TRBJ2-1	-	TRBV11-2	TGTGCCAGCAGCTTAGTATTGAGCTCCTACAATGAGCAGTTCTTC	CASSLVLSSYNEQFF
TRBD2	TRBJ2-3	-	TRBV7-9	TGTGCCAGCAGCCCTAGAGCGGGAGTACCAGATACGCAGTATTTT	CASSPRAGVPDTQYF
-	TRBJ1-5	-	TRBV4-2	TGTGCCAGCAGCCAAGAAGCGGGCCGACGACAGCCCCAGCATTTT	CASSQEAGRRQPQHF
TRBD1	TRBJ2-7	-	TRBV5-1	TGCGCCAGCAGCGCAGGACAGGGGGCCTACGAGCAGTACTTC	CASSAGQGAYEQYF
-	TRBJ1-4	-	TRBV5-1	TGCGCCAGCAGCTTCGTGGGGGACTTCAGGGAAAAACTGTTTTTT	CASSFVGDFREKLFF
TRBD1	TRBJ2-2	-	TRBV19	TGTGCCAGTAGTCCCAGACAGGGGGGGTGCGGGACCGGGGAGCTGTTTTTT	CASSPRQGGCGTGELFF
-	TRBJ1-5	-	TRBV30	TGTGCCTGGAGTGTACTGGGGGCCGATCAGCCCCAGCATTTT	CAWSVLGADQPQHF
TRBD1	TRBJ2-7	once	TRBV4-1	TGCGCCAGCAGCCGCGGGGGGACAGGGGGTAGCCACTCCTACGAGCAGTACTTC	CASSRGGTGGSHSYEQYF
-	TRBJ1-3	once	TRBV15	TGTGCCACCAGCAGAGATCGGTCCTCTGGAAACACCATATATTTT	CATSRDRSSGNTIYF
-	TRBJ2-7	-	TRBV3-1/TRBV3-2	TGTGCCAGCAGCCAAGATCTCGCATCACTCGAGCAGTACTTC	CASSQDLASLEQYF
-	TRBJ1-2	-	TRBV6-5	TGTGCCAGCAGTTATGACAGTAACTATGGCTACACCTTC	CASSYDSNYGYTF
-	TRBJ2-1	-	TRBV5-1	TGCGCCAGCAGCCCGCTTTCGGGCACAGGGCACGAGCAGTTCTTC	CASSPLSGTGHEQFF
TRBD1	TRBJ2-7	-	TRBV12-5	TGTGCTAGTGGTTTGGGGACAGGCCCCTACGAGCAGTACTTC	CASGLGTGPYEQYF
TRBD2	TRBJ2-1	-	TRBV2	TGTGCCAGCAGTTCTTTGACTAGCGGGAGCACTGAGCAGTTCTTC	CASSSLTSGSTEQFF
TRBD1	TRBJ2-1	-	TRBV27	TGTGCCAGCAGTTGGGACAGCCGGGATGAGCAGTTCTTC	CASSWDSRDEQFF
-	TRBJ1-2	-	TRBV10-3	TGTGCCACCTATCGGGTCACCTATGGCTACACCTTC	CATYRVTYGYTF
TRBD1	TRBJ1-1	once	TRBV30	TGTGCCTGGAGTACAGGGGTCTCCAACACTGAAGCTTTCTTT	CAWSTGVSNTEAFF
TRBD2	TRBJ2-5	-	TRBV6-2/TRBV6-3	TGTGCCAGCAGTAAGCAAACAACCGGACTAGCGGGGACCCAGTACTTC	CASSKQTTGLAGTQYF
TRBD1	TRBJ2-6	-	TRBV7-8	TGTGCCAGCAGCTTGTCAGGGACAGGGGCCTCTGGGGCCAACGTCCTGACTTTC	CASSLSGTGASGANVLTF
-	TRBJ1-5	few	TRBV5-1	TGCGCCAGCAGCTTGAGGTCAGGTAATCAGCCCCAGCATTTT	CASSLRSGNQPQHF
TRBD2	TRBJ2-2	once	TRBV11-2	TGTGCCAGCAGCCCGCGAGCGGGAGTGGGCACCGGGGAGCTGTTTTTT	CASSPRAGVGTGELFF
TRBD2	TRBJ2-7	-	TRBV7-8	TGTGCCAGCCGCTCCCGGGAGGGCAGGGCCACCTACGAGCAGTACTTC	CASRSREGRATYEQYF
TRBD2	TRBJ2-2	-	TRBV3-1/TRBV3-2	TGTGCCAGCAGCCAAGGGACTAGCGGGAGGAGAACCGGGGAGCTGTTTTTT	CASSQGTSGRRTGELFF
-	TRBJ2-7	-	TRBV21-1	TGTGCCAGCAGCAAAAAAGGACAGGGGAGAATATGCCACGAGCAGTACTTC	CASSKKGQGRICHEQYF
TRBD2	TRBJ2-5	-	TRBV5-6	TGTGCCAGCAGCTCTCGACTAGCGGGAGGGGAGACCCAGTACTTC	CASSSRLAGGETQYF
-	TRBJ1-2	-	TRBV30	TGTGCCTGGAGTGGATCTCTTGGAGGGGATGGCTACACCTTC	CAWSGSLGGDGYTF
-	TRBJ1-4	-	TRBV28	TGTGCCAGCAGTTCGCAGGGGGAAAAACTGTTTTTT	CASSSQGEKLFF